This passage covers 30 T cell receptor beta chains from one sample sequenced in a study of cytomegalovirus exposure and HLA in healthy donors. Researchers ran the PCR with 60 Vbeta and 13 Jbeta primers. Generated by immunoSEQ multiplex PCR, the TCRdb table keeps only in-frame clones and is missing some. Counted here are approximately 76,000 clones, roughly 85% occurring once; the ten biggest clones make up roughly 2.5%. Sequenced: PBMCs. These receptors were taken from a young man in good health and CMV-seronegative.

The J gene is TRBJ1-1, the V gene TRBV27, with TRBD1 identical over 7 bases. The CDR3 loop spans 15 amino acids. V was pared by 3 bases and J by 6 bases, with 10 bases of the junction left unmatched. CDR1 and CDR2 from the germline V gene are MNHEY and SMNVEV (reference sequence). The CDR3 nucleotides read TGTGCCAGCAGTTTTCGACGACAGGGACGGGCTGAAGCTTTCTTT. The encoded protein is CASSFRRQGRAEAFF.

The gene calls are TRBV30 and TRBJ1-5; D not certain. V was clipped by 2 bases and J by 2 bases, with 7 bases between them. Germline CDR1 is GTSNPN and CDR2 is SVGIG (reference sequence). The CDR3 contains 13 residues. The CDR3 is CAWSLGGNQPQHF. The CDR3, as DNA: TGTGCCTGGAGTCTGGGAGGCAATCAGCCCCAGCATTTT.

This rearrangement joins TRBV29-1 to TRBJ2-5; 9 nucleotides match TRBD2. The DNA end is a closer match to TRBJ2-7, so the J assignment may be wrong. Germline assignment: CDR1 SQVTM and CDR2 ANQGSEA. The CDR3 is 16 amino acids. Written as DNA, the CDR3 is TGCAGCGTTGGGGGGGTCGGCGGGAGGGGTGCCTACGAGCAGTACTTC. It translates to CSVGGVGGRGAYEQYF.

The chain links TRBV9 to TRBJ1-1; D is undetermined. The CDR3 consists of 15 residues. Germline V gene lookup returns CDR1 SGDLS and CDR2 YYNGEE. The V end lost 2 bases, the J end lost 3 bases, and 14 bases lay between the germline ends. The CDR3 region has the DNA TGTGCCAGCAGCGTGCACGCCGTCAGTGACACTGAAGCTTTCTTT. Its protein is CASSVHAVSDTEAFF.

This chain uses TRBV20-1 with TRBJ2-7, with a weak D call TRBD1 (6 bases). The CDR3 covers 11 residues. Deletions cut 5 bases from V and 4 bases from J, with 9 bases between. CDR1 and CDR2 (germline): DFQATT, SNEGSKA (reference sequence). CDR3 bases: TGCAGTGCTCCGGACAGTTACGAGCAGTACTTC. It encodes CSAPDSYEQYF.

The table lists this clone with a count of one. This chain links TRBV27 with TRBJ1-2, with 7 bases fitting TRBD1. The germline gives CDR1 MNHEY, CDR2 SMNVEV (reference sequence). V lost 4 bases to trimming and J lost 6 bases; unmatched junction nucleotides: 11. This CDR3 has 15 residues. CDR3 sequence (DNA): TGTGCCAGCAGTTCGTCCGACAGGGTTGGGCATGGCTACACCTTC. This encodes CASSSSDRVGHGYTF.

This chain connects TRBV7-8 to TRBJ1-6, with 7 bases matching TRBD1. Unmatched junction bases numbered 7, after V lost 5 bases and J lost 3 bases. Per germline, CDR1 SGHVS and CDR2 FQNEAQ. This CDR3 has 16 residues. This CDR3 reads CASSAQGIGYNSPLHF. The CDR3 DNA reads as TGTGCCAGCAGCGCACAGGGGATCGGCTATAATTCACCCCTCCACTTT.

The rearrangement uses TRBV6-1 and TRBJ1-2; D perhaps matches TRBD1 (6 bases). The length of the CDR3 is 12 residues. CDR1 and CDR2 (germline): MNHNS, SASEGT. Trimming pared 6 bases from V and 5 bases from J, leaving 10 bases between. CDR3 DNA: TGTGCCAGCAGGACAGGCAGGTATGGCTACACCTTC. Translated: CASRTGRYGYTF.

This clone was recorded a few times. The chain has TRBV6-5 and TRBJ1-5; D call uncertain. Germline loops: CDR1 MNHEY, CDR2 SVGAGI. With 2 bases removed from V and 4 bases from J, the gap between germline ends came to 6 bases. This CDR3 region has 13 residues. CDR3 nucleotides: TGTGCCAGCAGTTACGGCCCAAATCAGCCCCAGCATTTT. Protein sequence: CASSYGPNQPQHF.

The V gene is TRBV4-1, the J gene TRBJ1-2, with D possibly matching TRBD1 (5 bases). CDR3 length equals 16 residues. Germline CDR1 MGHRA, CDR2 YSYEKL. V lost 1 base and J 4 bases, leaving 16 bases between the germline ends. CDR3 in DNA: TGCGCCAGCAGCCAAGTTCGTCCGACAGACCTCTATGGCTACACCTTC. Its translation: CASSQVRPTDLYGYTF.

V gene TRBV7-2 combines with J gene TRBJ1-2; the D gene is possibly TRBD1 (5 bases). V lost 2 bases and J 8 bases, leaving 9 bases between the germline ends. This CDR3 has 12 amino acids. The germline V gene has CDR1 SGHTA and CDR2 FQGNSA. CDR3 sequence: CASSLRQRGYTF. CDR3 DNA sequence: TGTGCCAGCAGCTTACGACAGAGAGGCTACACCTTC. The full variable domain, completed using reference TRBV7-2 and TRBJ1-2, is GAGVSQSPSNKVTEKGKDVELRCDPISGHTALYWYRQSLGQGLEFLIYFQGNSAPDKSGLPSDRFSAERTGGSVSTLTIQRTQQEDSAVYLCASSLRQRGYTFGSGTRLTVV.

V and J are TRBV18 and TRBJ1-3; D is unclear. The CDR3 consists of 15 residues. V was cut by 6 bases and J by 0 bases, with 12 bases left in between. Germline V gene lookup returns CDR1 KGHSH and CDR2 LQKENI. Here the CDR3 DNA reads TGTGCCAGCTCCAACCCGGGATACTCTGGAAACACCATATATTTT. It yields the protein CASSNPGYSGNTIYF.

The genes are TRBV18 and TRBJ1-2; perhaps TRBD1 as D (6 bases). The V and J ends lost 3 bases and 6 bases respectively, with 14 bases between them. The CDR3 is 14 residues long. Germline loops: CDR1 KGHSH, CDR2 LQKENI. In DNA, the CDR3 is TGTGCCAGCTCACCTGGCGGGGGCCTCCATGGCTACACCTTC. Translation gives CASSPGGGLHGYTF.

Of note for this clone: A read error may produce the germline difference seen at one junction end. This sequence joins TRBV7-9 and TRBJ1-4, with D perhaps matching TRBD1 (6 bases). The CDR3 consists of 15 residues. The germline V gene has CDR1 SEHNR and CDR2 FQNEAQ (reference sequence). The DNA for the CDR3 is TGTTCCAGCAGCTTAGATCGGACAGCTAATGAAAAACTGTTTTTT. Encoded protein: CSSSLDRTANEKLFF.

V and J are TRBV6-5 and TRBJ1-4; D is uncertain. The CDR3 contains 13 residues. CDR1 MNHEY and CDR2 SVGAGI come from the germline V gene. With 5 bases removed from V and 8 bases from J, the gap between germline ends came to 12 bases. CDR3 protein: CASSGLGQEKLFF. Here the CDR3 DNA reads TGTGCCAGCAGTGGCTTGGGCCAGGAAAAACTGTTTTTT.

J is TRBJ2-3 and V is TRBV28; D perhaps matches TRBD1 (7 bases). This CDR3 has 16 residues. Trimming stripped 2 bases from V and 2 bases from J, with 14 bases between. From germline, CDR1 is MDHEN and CDR2 SYDVKM. The CDR3 DNA is TGTGCCAGCAGTTTACTCAGGGGGGCCCTCACAGATACGCAGTATTTT. Encoded protein: CASSLLRGALTDTQYF.

The chain carries TRBV2 and TRBJ2-5; no reliable D call. CDR1 is SNHLY, CDR2 FYNNEI, per germline. The CDR3 totals 13 residues. Trimming pared 3 bases from V and 5 bases from J, leaving 10 bases between. CDR3 in amino acids: CASSDSELETQYF. The CDR3, as DNA: TGTGCCAGCAGTGATAGTGAACTGGAGACCCAGTACTTC.

This chain links TRBV5-1 with TRBJ2-3; TRBD2 aligns across 8 bases. This CDR3 spans 15 amino acids. J lost 2 bases, V lost 3 bases, and 5 bases had no gene match. Germline CDR1 is SGHRS and CDR2 is YFSETQ. The CDR3 DNA follows: TGCGCCAGCAGCTCCCGCGGGGGGACCACAGATACGCAGTATTTT. Translated: CASSSRGGTTDTQYF.

The V gene is TRBV7-2, the J gene TRBJ1-1; D perhaps matches TRBD1 (5 bases). Trimming shortened V by 1 base and J by 4 bases, and 10 bases separated the two germline ends. Germline CDR1 is SGHTA and CDR2 is FQGNSA. The CDR3 runs to 14 residues. The DNA for the CDR3 is TGTGCCAGCAGCTTAGGGCAGGGCAGCACTGAAGCTTTCTTT. Translation gives CASSLGQGSTEAFF.

This clone was seen once. The gene calls are TRBV19 and TRBJ2-1, with 9 bases lining up with TRBD2. The ends lost 3 bases at V and 7 bases at J; junction bases unmatched: 7. CDR3 length: 15 amino acids. The germline CDR1 and CDR2 sequences are LNHDA and SQIVND (reference sequence). In nucleotides, the CDR3 is TGTGCCAGTAGTATGGCGGGGGGGCAATGGAATGAGCAGTTCTTC. The encoded protein is CASSMAGGQWNEQFF.

The chain is built from TRBV4-1 and TRBJ2-5, with 7 nucleotides matching TRBD1. This CDR3 is built from 17 residues. Trimming cost V 3 bases and J 1 base; bases outside gene matches: 11. Germline loops: CDR1 MGHRA, CDR2 YSYEKL. Here the CDR3 DNA reads TGCGCCAGCAGCCACATAGGCAGGGACAGCCTCCAAGAGACCCAGTACTTC. Translated, it gives CASSHIGRDSLQETQYF.

The chain couples TRBV27 to TRBJ2-7, with 14 bases aligning to TRBD2. The CDR3 runs to 16 residues. After removal of 9 bases from V and 3 bases from J, the junction contained 10 bases not matched to a gene. The germline V gene encodes CDR1 MNHEY and CDR2 SMNVEV (reference sequence). CDR3 in amino acids: CASSGLAGVGLYEQYF. CDR3 nucleotides: TGTGCCAGTTCGGGACTAGCGGGAGTAGGTCTCTACGAGCAGTACTTC.

The V gene is TRBV9, the J gene TRBJ1-6; the D gene is possibly TRBD1 (6 bases). The CDR3 runs to 14 residues. The germline V gene encodes CDR1 SGDLS and CDR2 YYNGEE. Trimming took 5 bases from V and 5 from J, leaving 11 bases between them. The CDR3 DNA follows: TGTGCCAGCAGTGGGACATACAATAATTCACCCCTCCACTTT. It codes for CASSGTYNNSPLHF.

The V and J genes are TRBV7-2 and TRBJ1-1; perhaps TRBD1 as D (5 bases). The CDR3 has 15 amino acids. The germline V gene encodes CDR1 SGHTA and CDR2 FQGNSA. Trimming removed 0 bases at V and 1 base at J, with 9 bases between. CDR3 DNA: TGTGCCAGCAGCTTAGCAGGGGTATGGAACACTGAAGCTTTCTTT. Protein sequence: CASSLAGVWNTEAFF.

J is TRBJ2-7 and V is TRBV18; 8 nucleotides align to TRBD1. The CDR3 has 13 amino acids. Trimming at V came to 8 bases and at J to 3 bases, leaving 6 bases not matched to a gene. The germline V gene has CDR1 KGHSH and CDR2 LQKENI. DNA for the CDR3: TGTGCCAGCGGAAGAGGGACAGGCTACGAGCAGTACTTC. Its translation is CASGRGTGYEQYF. Supplemented by reference TRBV18 and TRBJ2-7, the full variable domain reads NAGVMQNPRHLVRRRGQEARLRCSPMKGHSHVYWYRQLPEEGLKFMVYLQKENIIDESGMPKERFSAEFPKEGPSILRIQQVVRGDSAAYFCASGRGTGYEQYFGPGTRLTVT.

The CDR3 loop is CASSQVPTQVSYNEQFF. The CDR3 DNA is TGCGCCAGCAGCCAAGTGCCCACCCAGGTATCCTACAATGAGCAGTTCTTC. The rearrangement joins TRBV4-1 to TRBJ2-1; D unresolved. V lost 1 base to trimming and J lost 1 base, with 14 bases between them. The CDR3 consists of 17 residues. Germline assignment: CDR1 MGHRA and CDR2 YSYEKL.

The V call is TRBV19, the J call TRBJ1-1, with D tentatively TRBD1 (5 bases). V was shortened by 5 bases and J by 4 bases, with 11 bases between the two germline ends. Germline V gene lookup returns CDR1 LNHDA and CDR2 SQIVND (reference sequence). The CDR3 spans 13 residues. The CDR3 bases are TGTGCCAGTAGTCCAATGGGGGGCACTGAAGCTTTCTTT. Its protein product is CASSPMGGTEAFF.

This chain links TRBV6-4 with TRBJ2-3, with 7 bases that match TRBD2. Germline CDR1 MRHNA, CDR2 SNTAGT. The CDR3 length is 14 residues. With 2 bases clipped from V and 1 base from J, the junction kept 0 bases outside the gene matches. Written as DNA, the CDR3 is TGTGCCAGCAGTGACGGGGGGGGCACAGATACGCAGTATTTT. It yields the protein CASSDGGGTDTQYF.

The V call is TRBV27, the J call TRBJ1-4; D gene unclear. The length of the CDR3 is 13 residues. The V gene lost 4 bases and the J gene lost 7 bases, with 10 bases spanning the gap. From germline, CDR1 is MNHEY and CDR2 SMNVEV (reference sequence). The CDR3 here is CASSYGRSEKLFF. CDR3 nucleotide sequence: TGTGCCAGCAGTTACGGAAGGAGTGAAAAACTGTTTTTT.

The rearrangement joins TRBV9 to TRBJ1-6, with D possibly being TRBD1 (5 bases). Trimming removed 0 bases from V and 7 bases from J, with 11 bases in between. CDR1 is SGDLS, CDR2 YYNGEE, per germline. The CDR3 covers 15 residues. The CDR3 protein is CASSVEAGLNSPLHF. Here the CDR3 DNA reads TGTGCCAGCAGCGTAGAGGCAGGGCTGAATTCACCCCTCCACTTT.